This T cell receptor beta chain was identified during a study of CXCR3-negative and CXCR3-positive naive CD8 T cells. Study conclusions and caveats: Relative to memory CD8+ cells, whose diversity was much lower, both naive subsets had comparably high diversity. Naive cells used TRBV-TRBJ genes in much the same way whether CXCR3-negative or CXCR3-positive; memory cells did not.

CDR3 length equals 14 residues. Germline values: CDR1 SQVTM, CDR2 ANQGSEA. In the case of this clonotype: Antigen unknown.

Researchers prepared the TRB cDNA libraries using 5' RACE with UMI labels. No DNA is given; TCRdb re-called the 5' RACE reads and lists each CDR3 protein once. The sample includes about 40,000 distinct CDR3 sequences. Every CD8+ T cell subset underwent triplicate sorting at under 350,000 cells apiece. The sequence came from a human donor in good health. Some clones in this sample may be carry-over from other donors' samples. This chain connects TRBV29-1 to TRBJ2-3; there is no DNA to check the TCRdb D call of TRBD1. Material for sequencing was memory CD8+ T cells from blood. CDR3: CSVSGTDTSNTQYF.